Reported below is one TCR beta chain. Method: immunoSEQ multiplex PCR; TCRdb's copy keeps in-frame clones and lacks some. This table has tens of thousands of clones, around 90% appearing once. These data come from a study of control samples from healthy donors and cancer patients. The length of the CDR3 is 15 residues. CDR1 and CDR2 from the germline V gene are LNHNV and YYDKDF (reference sequence). Trimming removed 3 bases from V and 9 bases from J; junction bases left unmatched: 8. Sequencing was performed on PBMCs. This chain uses TRBV15 with TRBJ1-6; 7 positions agree with TRBD1. This receptor was taken from a woman aged 45 to 65 with colorectal cancer. CDR3 in DNA: TGTGCCACCAGCAGTGGCCAGGGGGAAGGTTCACCCCTCCACTTT. Translation: CATSSGQGEGSPLHF.